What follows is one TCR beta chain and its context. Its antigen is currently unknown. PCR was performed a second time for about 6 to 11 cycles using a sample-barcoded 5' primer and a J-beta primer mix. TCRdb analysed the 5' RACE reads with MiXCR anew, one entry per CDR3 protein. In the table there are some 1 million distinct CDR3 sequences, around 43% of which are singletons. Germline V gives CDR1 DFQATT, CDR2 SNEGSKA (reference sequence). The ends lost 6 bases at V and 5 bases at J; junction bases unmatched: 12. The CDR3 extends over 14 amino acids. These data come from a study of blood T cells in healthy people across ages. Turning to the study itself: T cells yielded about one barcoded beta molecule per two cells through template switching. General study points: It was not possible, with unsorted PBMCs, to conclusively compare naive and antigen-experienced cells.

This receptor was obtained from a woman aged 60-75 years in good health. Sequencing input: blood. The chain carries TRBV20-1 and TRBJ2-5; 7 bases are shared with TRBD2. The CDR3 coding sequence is TGCAGTGCACCCCGGGTAGCCGGGGGGGAGACCCAGTACTTC. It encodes CSAPRVAGGETQYF.